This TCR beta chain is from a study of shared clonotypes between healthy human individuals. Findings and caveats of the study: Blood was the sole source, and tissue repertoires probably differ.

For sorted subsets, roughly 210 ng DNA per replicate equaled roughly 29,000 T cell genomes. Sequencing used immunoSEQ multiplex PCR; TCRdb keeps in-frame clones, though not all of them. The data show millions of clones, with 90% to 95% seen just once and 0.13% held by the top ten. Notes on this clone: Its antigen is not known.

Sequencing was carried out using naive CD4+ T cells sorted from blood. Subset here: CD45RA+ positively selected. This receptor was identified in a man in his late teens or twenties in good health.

The CDR3 loop reads CASGTGGFYEQYF. The CDR3 DNA follows: TGTGCCAGTGGGACAGGGGGTTTTTACGAGCAGTACTTC. The chain carries TRBV9 and TRBJ2-7; the match to TRBD1 covers 11 bases. V dropped 8 bases and J dropped 4; count of bases not matched to a gene: 5. The length of the CDR3 is 13 residues. Germline V CDR1 and CDR2: SGDLS, YYNGEE.